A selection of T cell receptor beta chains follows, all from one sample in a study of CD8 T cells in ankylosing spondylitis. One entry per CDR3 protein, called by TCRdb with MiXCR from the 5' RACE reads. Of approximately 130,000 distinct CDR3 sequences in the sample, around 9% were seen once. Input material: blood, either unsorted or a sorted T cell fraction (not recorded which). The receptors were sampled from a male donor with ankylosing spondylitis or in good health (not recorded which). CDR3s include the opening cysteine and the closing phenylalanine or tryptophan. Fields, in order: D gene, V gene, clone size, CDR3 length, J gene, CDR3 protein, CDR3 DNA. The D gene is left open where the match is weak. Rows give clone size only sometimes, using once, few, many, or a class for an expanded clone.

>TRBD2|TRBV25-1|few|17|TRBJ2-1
CASSATPGTSGSNEQFF
TGTGCCAGCAGTGCTACGCCCGGGACTAGCGGGAGCAATGAGCAGTTCTTC
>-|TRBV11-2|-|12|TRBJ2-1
CASSLEGMAQFF
TGTGCCAGCAGCTTAGAAGGGATGGCGCAGTTCTTC
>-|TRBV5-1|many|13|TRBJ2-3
CASSLDPTDTQYF
TGCGCCAGCAGCTTGGACCCGACAGATACGCAGTATTTT
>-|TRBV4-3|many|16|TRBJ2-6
CASGRLGTSGANVLTF
TGCGCCAGCGGAAGGTTGGGTACCTCTGGGGCCAACGTCCTGACTTTC
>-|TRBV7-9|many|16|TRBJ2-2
CASSPADGPNTGELFF
TGTGCCAGCAGCCCAGCGGACGGACCGAACACCGGGGAGCTGTTTTTT
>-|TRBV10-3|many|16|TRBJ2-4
CASGWSMAAGQNIQYF
TGTGCCAGCGGATGGTCCATGGCCGCGGGACAGAACATTCAGTACTTC
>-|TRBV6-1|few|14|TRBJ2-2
CASLTTFGTGELFF
TGTGCCAGCCTCACCACATTCGGGACCGGGGAGCTGTTTTTT
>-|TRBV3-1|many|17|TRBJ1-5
CASSRSFLAGLNQPQHF
TGTGCCAGCAGCCGGTCCTTCCTAGCGGGACTTAATCAGCCCCAGCATTTT
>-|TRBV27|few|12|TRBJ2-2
CASGRVTGELFF
TGTGCCAGCGGCAGGGTCACCGGGGAGCTGTTTTTT
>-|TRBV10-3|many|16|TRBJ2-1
CAISESTGSSYNEQFF
TGTGCCATCAGTGAGTCGACAGGTAGCTCCTACAATGAGCAGTTCTTC
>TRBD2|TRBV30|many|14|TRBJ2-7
CAWSRLAGAYEQYF
TGTGCCTGGAGCCGACTAGCGGGGGCCTACGAGCAGTACTTC
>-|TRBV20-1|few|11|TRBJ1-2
CSVSKTAGYTF
TGCAGTGTTTCGAAGACCGCTGGCTACACCTTC
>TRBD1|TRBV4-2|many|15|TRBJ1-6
CASSPATGRTSPLHF
TGTGCCAGCAGCCCTGCGACAGGGAGAACTTCACCCCTCCACTTT
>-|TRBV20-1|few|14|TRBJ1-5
CSAREGAGRAPQHF
TGCAGTGCTAGAGAGGGGGCAGGGCGGGCGCCCCAGCATTTT
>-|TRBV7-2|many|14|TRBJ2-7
CASSLAGAGYEQYF
TGTGCCAGCAGCTTAGCGGGAGCTGGCTACGAGCAGTACTTC
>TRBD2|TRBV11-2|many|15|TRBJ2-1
CASSRGLAGVREQFF
TGTGCCAGCAGCCGAGGACTAGCGGGAGTACGAGAGCAGTTCTTC
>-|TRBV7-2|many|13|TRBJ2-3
CASSLRFADTQYF
TGTGCCAGCAGCTTAAGGTTCGCAGATACGCAGTATTTT
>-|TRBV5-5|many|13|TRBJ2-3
CASSLSGTDTQYF
TGTGCCAGCAGCTTGAGCGGCACAGATACGCAGTATTTT
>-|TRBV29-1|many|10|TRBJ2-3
CSVEGGTQYF
TGCAGCGTTGAGGGTGGCACGCAGTATTTT
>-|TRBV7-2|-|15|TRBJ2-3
CASTLSLAPTDTQYF
TGTGCCAGCACCCTTAGCCTAGCCCCCACAGATACGCAGTATTTT
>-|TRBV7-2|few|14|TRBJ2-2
CASSLSGVPGELFF
TGTGCCAGCAGCTTATCTGGGGTCCCCGGGGAGCTGTTTTTT
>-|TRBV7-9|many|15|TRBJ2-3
CASSPRQGPWNTQYF
TGTGCCAGCAGCCCCAGACAAGGGCCCTGGAATACGCAGTATTTT
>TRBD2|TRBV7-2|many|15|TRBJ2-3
CASSLGGRDTDTQYF
TGTGCCAGCAGCTTAGGCGGGAGGGACACAGATACGCAGTATTTT
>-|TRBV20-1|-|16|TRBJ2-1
CSARKRGRITYNEQFF
TGCAGTGCTAGAAAAAGAGGGCGGATAACCTACAATGAGCAGTTCTTC
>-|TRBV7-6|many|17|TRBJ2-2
CASSYHLGGTNTGELFF
TGTGCCAGCAGCTATCACCTTGGCGGGACCAACACCGGGGAGCTGTTTTTT
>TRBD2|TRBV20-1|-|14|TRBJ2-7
CSAAGLAGAYEQYF
TGCAGTGCCGCCGGACTAGCGGGAGCCTACGAGCAGTACTTC
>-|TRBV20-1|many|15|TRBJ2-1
CSARDRSSSYNEQFF
TGCAGTGCTAGAGATAGGAGCTCCTCCTACAATGAGCAGTTCTTC
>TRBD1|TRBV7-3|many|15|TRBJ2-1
CASSLTRTGGNEQFF
TGTGCCAGCAGCTTAACGAGGACAGGGGGCAATGAGCAGTTCTTC
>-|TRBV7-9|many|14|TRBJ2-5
CASSLAPEQETQYF
TGTGCCAGCAGCTTAGCACCTGAGCAAGAGACCCAGTACTTC
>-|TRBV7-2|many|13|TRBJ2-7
CASSLPGAYEQYF
TGTGCCAGCAGCCTTCCGGGGGCATACGAGCAGTACTTC